Following are 15 T cell receptor beta chains from one sample sequenced in a study of glioma-infiltrating T cells. Using RNA template, CDR3s of TCR alpha and beta were amplified with iRepertoire arm-PCR. Each CDR3 protein gets one entry after TCRdb re-called the multiplex PCR reads with MiXCR. Of a few hundred thousand distinct CDR3 sequences listed, 41% are singletons. The sample was glioma tissue, nonneoplastic brain tissue, or PBMCs (not recorded which). These receptors were collected from a human donor with low-grade glioma or glioblastoma, undergoing nonglioma brain surgery, or in good health (not recorded which).

This clonotype was picked up many times. The chain couples TRBV15 to TRBJ2-7, with 8 bases identical to TRBD1. The V segment lost 3 bases and the J segment 4 bases; nucleotides outside the gene matches: 5. The CDR3 runs 14 residues. From germline, CDR1 is LNHNV and CDR2 YYDKDF (reference sequence). Here the CDR3 DNA reads TGTGCCACCAGCAGGGGCGGGACAGGTTACGAGCAGTACTTC. Its translation: CATSRGGTGYEQYF. Variable domain in full (rest from reference TRBV15 and TRBJ2-7): DAMVIQNPRYQVTQFGKPVTLSCSQTLNHNVMYWYQQKSSQAPKLLFHYYDKDFNNEADTPDNFQSRRPNTSFCFLDIRSPGLGDTAMYLCATSRGGTGYEQYFGPGTRLTVT.

CDR3 amino acids: CASSLGHVSNQPQHF. The CDR3 nucleotides read TGTGCCAGCAGCTTAGGACACGTTAGCAATCAGCCCCAGCATTTT. V usage is TRBV7-2 and J usage is TRBJ1-5; no reliable D call. The CDR3 is 15 amino acids. Germline V CDR1 and CDR2: SGHTA, FQGNSA. Trimming shortened V by 1 base and J by 0 bases, and 7 bases separated the two germline ends. The variable domain in full, with the rest retrieved from reference TRBV7-2 and TRBJ1-5, is GAGVSQSPSNKVTEKGKDVELRCDPISGHTALYWYRQSLGQGLEFLIYFQGNSAPDKSGLPSDRFSAERTGGSVSTLTIQRTQQEDSAVYLCASSLGHVSNQPQHFGDGTRLSIL.

This clonotype has at least ten counts. The chain combines TRBV28 with TRBJ2-3, with D possibly matching TRBD2 (5 bases). The CDR3 is made up of 15 amino acids. The germline gives CDR1 MDHEN, CDR2 SYDVKM. Trimming shortened V by 2 bases and J by 6 bases, and 15 bases separated the two germline ends. CDR3: CASSLPDWRRDTQYF. CDR3 bases: TGTGCCAGCAGTTTACCGGACTGGAGACGGGATACGCAGTATTTT.

This clonotype was found many times. This chain links TRBV6-2 or TRBV6-3 with TRBJ2-1; D possibly corresponds to TRBD2 (7 bases). Germline-derived CDR1 and CDR2 are MNHEY and SVGEGT. The CDR3 runs 15 residues. V was shortened by 7 bases and J by 4 bases, with 17 bases between the two germline ends. DNA of the CDR3: TGTGCCAGCACCTACAGAGGGGGGGCATACAATGAGCAGTTCTTC. Encoded protein: CASTYRGGAYNEQFF.

Of note for this clonotype: The junction departs from the called germline gene at one end, perhaps through a read error. V and J are TRBV20-1 and TRBJ2-1; 8 bases are a match to TRBD1. The CDR3 has 15 residues. From germline, CDR1 is DFQATT and CDR2 SNEGSKA (reference sequence). The CDR3 protein is CSARETGASYNEQSF. Written as DNA, the CDR3 is TGCAGTGCTAGAGAGACAGGGGCCTCCTACAATGAGCAGTCCTTC.

Concerning this clonotype: A much bigger clone sits one base away, suggesting this may be a read error. The chain has TRBV4-3 and TRBJ2-7; no definite D call. CDR3 length: 13 residues. Looked up from germline, CDR1 is LGHNA and CDR2 is YSLEER. The CDR3 loop reads CASSQAVSYGQYF. DNA for the CDR3: TGCGCCAGCAGCCAAGCGGTTTCCTACGGGCAGTACTTC.

This clonotype showed up just once. The V call is TRBV7-2, the J call TRBJ2-1; 8 bases agree with TRBD1. V shed 3 bases and J 4 bases; nucleotides not matched to a gene: 5. Per germline, CDR1 SGHTA and CDR2 FQGNSA. This CDR3 region has 15 residues. The CDR3 nucleotides read TGTGCCAGCAGCTTCGCACAGGGGGTTTACAATGAGCAGTTCTTC. Residues: CASSFAQGVYNEQFF.

The rearrangement links TRBV27 to TRBJ2-7, with 7 nucleotides matching TRBD2. J lost 3 bases, V lost 5 bases, and 7 bases had no gene match. This CDR3 spans 14 amino acids. Germline V lookup: CDR1 MNHEY, CDR2 SMNVEV (reference sequence). CDR3 residues: CASSPTSYLYEQYF. CDR3 coding DNA: TGTGCCAGCAGTCCGACTAGCTACCTCTACGAGCAGTACTTC.

This clonotype has a handful of counts. The chain combines TRBV4-1 with TRBJ2-7; D not resolved. The CDR3 is 14 amino acids. Germline-derived CDR1 and CDR2 are MGHRA and YSYEKL. Trimming took 1 base from V and 7 from J, leaving 14 bases between them. The CDR3 loop is CASSQVMALGEQYF. CDR3 DNA: TGCGCCAGCAGCCAAGTGATGGCCCTCGGGGAGCAGTACTTC.

This clonotype was recorded many times. The CDR3: CATSPGLAGPPYEQYF. CDR3 nucleotides: TGTGCCACCAGCCCGGGACTAGCGGGCCCGCCCTACGAGCAGTACTTC. The rearrangement joins TRBV24-1 to TRBJ2-7; TRBD2 matches at 12 bases. The CDR3 length is 16 residues. After removal of 7 bases from V and 2 bases from J, the junction contained 8 bases not matched to a gene. Germline CDR1 and CDR2: KGHDR and SFDVKD.

V is TRBV6-2 or TRBV6-3 and J is TRBJ2-1; 11 bases agree with TRBD2. The germline gives CDR1 MNHEY, CDR2 SVGEGT. The CDR3 runs to 20 residues. V was clipped by 0 bases and J by 1 base; unmatched bases: 11. CDR3 bases: TGTGCCAGCAGTTACTCGGTTAGCGGGAGGGCCCTCCCGTCCTACAATGAGCAGTTCTTC. This encodes CASSYSVSGRALPSYNEQFF.

The chain recombines TRBV24-1 with TRBJ1-1, with TRBD1 as a possible D gene (5 bases). V lost 10 bases, J lost 1 base, and 12 bases lay in between. CDR1 and CDR2 (germline): KGHDR, SFDVKD. This CDR3 contains 13 residues. The CDR3 here is CATRGLKNTEAFF. CDR3 DNA: TGTGCCACAAGGGGACTAAAGAACACTGAAGCTTTCTTT.

The V call is TRBV19, the J call TRBJ1-1; D may be TRBD1 (5 bases). CDR3 length: 14 residues. Deletions cut 6 bases from V and 5 bases from J, with 16 bases between. CDR1 and CDR2 from the germline V gene are LNHDA and SQIVND (reference sequence). The CDR3 nucleotides read TGTGCCAGTAGCCGTCAGGGTGGGAGGACTGAAGCTTTCTTT. Residues: CASSRQGGRTEAFF.

The rearrangement joins TRBV19 to TRBJ2-1; no clear D. V lost 3 bases, J lost 8 bases, and 11 bases lay in between. The length of the CDR3 is 13 residues. The germline CDR1 and CDR2 sequences are LNHDA and SQIVND (reference sequence). The CDR3 loop is CASSMLGVDEQFF. The CDR3 nucleotides read TGTGCCAGTAGTATGCTTGGAGTCGATGAGCAGTTCTTC.

In the case of this clonotype: This may be a read error, as it is one base from a much larger clone. V and J are TRBV6-5 and TRBJ2-3; 7 bases match TRBD1. The CDR3 length is 14 residues. CDR1 MNHEY and CDR2 SVGAGI come from the germline V gene. Here the CDR3 reads CASSTRDSKDTQYF. In DNA, the CDR3 is TGTGCCAGCAGCACCAGGGACAGCAAAGATACGCAGTATTTT.